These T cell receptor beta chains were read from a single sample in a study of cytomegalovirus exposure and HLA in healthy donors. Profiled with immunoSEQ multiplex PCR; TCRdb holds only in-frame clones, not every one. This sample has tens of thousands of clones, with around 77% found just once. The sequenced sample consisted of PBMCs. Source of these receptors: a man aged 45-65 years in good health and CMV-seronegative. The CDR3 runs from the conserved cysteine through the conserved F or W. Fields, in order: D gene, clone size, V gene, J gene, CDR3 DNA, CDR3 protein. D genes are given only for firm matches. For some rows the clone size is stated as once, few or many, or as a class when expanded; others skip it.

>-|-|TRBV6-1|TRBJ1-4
TGTGCCAGCAGGGACTACATCGGCCGGAATGAAAAACTGTTTTTT
CASRDYIGRNEKLFF
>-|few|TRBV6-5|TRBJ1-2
TGTGCCAGCAGGGACGGAGGGGGGGGCCCCTATGGCTACACCTTC
CASRDGGGGPYGYTF
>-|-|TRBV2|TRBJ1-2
TGTGCCAGCAGTGACAGAGGCTATGGCTACACCTTC
CASSDRGYGYTF
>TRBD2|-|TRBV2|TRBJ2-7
TGTGCCAGCACGGAGGTAGCGGGAGGGGATCTCTACGAGCAGTACTTC
CASTEVAGGDLYEQYF
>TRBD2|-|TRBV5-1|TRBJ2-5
TGCGCCAGCAGCCCACGAAACGACCGGGGGGACGGGACCCAGTACTTC
CASSPRNDRGDGTQYF
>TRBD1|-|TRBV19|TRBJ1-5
TGTGCCAGTAGTATTCTTTCGACAGGGGGTCCCAATCAGCCCCAGCATTTT
CASSILSTGGPNQPQHF
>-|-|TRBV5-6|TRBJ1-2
TGTGCCAGCAGCCGGGTTTCCTCTAACTATGGCTACACCTTC
CASSRVSSNYGYTF
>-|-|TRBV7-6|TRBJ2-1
TGTGCCAGCAGCTTGACGTACAGGGAAACTAGGTACAATGAGCAGTTCTTC
CASSLTYRETRYNEQFF
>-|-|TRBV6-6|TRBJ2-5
TGTGCCAGCAGACCGACAGGACAAAAGGTTGGGACCCAGTACTTC
CASRPTGQKVGTQYF
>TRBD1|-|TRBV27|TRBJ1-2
TGTGCCAGCAGGACTCCGGGGACAGGATCATATGGCTACACCTTC
CASRTPGTGSYGYTF
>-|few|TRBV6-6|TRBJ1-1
TGTGCCACTAGAGGGCTAATGAACACTGAAGCTTTCTTT
CATRGLMNTEAFF
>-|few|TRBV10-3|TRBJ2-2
TGTGCCATCAGTGAGTTAGGGGACACCGGGGAGCTGTTTTTT
CAISELGDTGELFF
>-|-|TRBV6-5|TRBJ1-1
TGTGCCAGCAGTTACTGGGGCGCCCAGAACACTGAAGCTTTCTTT
CASSYWGAQNTEAFF
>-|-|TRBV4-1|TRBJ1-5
TGCGCCAGCAGCCAAGAGGGAGGCAGGAGCAATCAGCCCCAGCATTTT
CASSQEGGRSNQPQHF
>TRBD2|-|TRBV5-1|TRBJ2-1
TGCGCCAGCAGCTTACTAGCGGGAACATACAATGAGCAGTTCTTC
CASSLLAGTYNEQFF
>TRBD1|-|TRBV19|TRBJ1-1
TGTGCCAGTAGTATCCGGACAGGGGACGAAGCTTTCTTT
CASSIRTGDEAFF
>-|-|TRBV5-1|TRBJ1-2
TGCGCCAGCAGATTCGGCTATGGCTACACCTTC
CASRFGYGYTF
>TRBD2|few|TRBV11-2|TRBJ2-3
TGTGCCAGCAGCTCCCTAGCGGGAGGGCCCGGGACAGATACGCAGTATTTT
CASSSLAGGPGTDTQYF
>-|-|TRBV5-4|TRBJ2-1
TGTGCCAGCAGCTCGTTCTATGAGCAGTTCTTC
CASSSFYEQFF
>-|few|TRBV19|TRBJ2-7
TGTGCCAGTAGTATCTACAGGGCCTCCGAGCAGTACTTC
CASSIYRASEQYF
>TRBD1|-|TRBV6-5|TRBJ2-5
TGTGCCAGCAGTTGGGACAGACTAAACCAAGAGACCCAGTACTTC
CASSWDRLNQETQYF
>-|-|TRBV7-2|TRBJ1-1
TGTGCCAGCAGCTTAGACAGGGACACTGAAGCTTTCTTT
CASSLDRDTEAFF
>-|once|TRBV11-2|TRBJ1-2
TGTGCCAGCAGCCCTGCCGGGGGATATGGCTACACCTTC
CASSPAGGYGYTF
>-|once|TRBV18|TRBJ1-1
TGTGCCAGCTCACCCGCACACATAACGAACACTGAAGCTTTCTTT
CASSPAHITNTEAFF